The present T cell receptor beta chain was sequenced within a study of technical replicates of blood from a handful of donors. The CDR3 spans 16 residues. The V gene's germline CDR1 is SGHNT and CDR2 YYREEE (reference sequence). V shed 4 bases and J 4 bases; nucleotides not matched to a gene: 8. Profiled with immunoSEQ multiplex PCR; TCRdb holds only in-frame clones, not every one. Among tens of thousands of clones listed, 96% were seen once. The chain is built from TRBV5-4 and TRBJ2-7, with 13 bases fitting TRBD2. Material: T cells isolated from PBMCs. The clonotype originates from a human donor in good health. The CDR3 sequence is CASSPPGLAGNYEQYF. The CDR3 DNA follows: TGTGCCAGCAGCCCGCCGGGACTAGCGGGGAATTACGAGCAGTACTTC.